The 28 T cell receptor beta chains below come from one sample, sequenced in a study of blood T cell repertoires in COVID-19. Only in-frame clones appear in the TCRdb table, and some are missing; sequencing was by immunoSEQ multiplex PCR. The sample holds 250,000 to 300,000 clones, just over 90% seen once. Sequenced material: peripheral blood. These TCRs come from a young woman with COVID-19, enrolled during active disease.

This chain's CDR3 is CASSPGTASSIQYF. The CDR3 coding sequence is TGTGCCAGCAGCCCTGGGACAGCGTCTAGCATTCAGTACTTC. The rearrangement joins TRBV27 to TRBJ2-4; 7 bases line up with TRBD1. The length of the CDR3 is 14 residues. CDR1 and CDR2 from the germline V gene are MNHEY and SMNVEV (reference sequence). Trimming at V came to 6 bases and at J to 9 bases, leaving 11 bases not matched to a gene.

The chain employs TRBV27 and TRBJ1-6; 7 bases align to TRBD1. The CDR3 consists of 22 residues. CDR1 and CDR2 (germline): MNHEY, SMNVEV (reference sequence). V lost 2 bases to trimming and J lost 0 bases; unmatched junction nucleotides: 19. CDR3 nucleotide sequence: TGTGCCAGCAGTTTAAGTCGACAGGGCGTCGTTGAACAATTCTCCTATAATTCACCCCTCCACTTT. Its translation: CASSLSRQGVVEQFSYNSPLHF.

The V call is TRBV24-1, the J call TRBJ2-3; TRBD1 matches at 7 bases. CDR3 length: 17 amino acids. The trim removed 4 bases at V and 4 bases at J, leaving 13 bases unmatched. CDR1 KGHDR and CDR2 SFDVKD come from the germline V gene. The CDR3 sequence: CATSDTRTGGRADTQYF. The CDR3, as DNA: TGTGCCACCAGTGACACGAGGACAGGCGGGCGGGCAGATACGCAGTATTTT.

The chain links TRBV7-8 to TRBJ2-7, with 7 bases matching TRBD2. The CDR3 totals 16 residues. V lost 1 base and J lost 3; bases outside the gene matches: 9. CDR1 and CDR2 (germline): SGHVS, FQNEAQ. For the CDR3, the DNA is TGTGCCAGCAGCTTAGAGGGCCAAGCGGGGATCTACGAGCAGTACTTC. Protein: CASSLEGQAGIYEQYF.

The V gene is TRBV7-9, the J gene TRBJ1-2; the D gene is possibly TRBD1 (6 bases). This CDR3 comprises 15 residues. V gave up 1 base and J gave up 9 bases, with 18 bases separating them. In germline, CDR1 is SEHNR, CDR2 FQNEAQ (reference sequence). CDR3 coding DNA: TGTGCCAGCAGCTTAGTTTACAGGGAGCCAAGAAGCTACACCTTC. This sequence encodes CASSLVYREPRSYTF.

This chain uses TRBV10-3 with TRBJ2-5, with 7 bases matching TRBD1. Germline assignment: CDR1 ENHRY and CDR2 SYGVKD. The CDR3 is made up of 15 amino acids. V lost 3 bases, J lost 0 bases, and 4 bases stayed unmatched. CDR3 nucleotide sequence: TGTGCCATCAGTGATATGGGACAGAACCAAGAGACCCAGTACTTC. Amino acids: CAISDMGQNQETQYF.

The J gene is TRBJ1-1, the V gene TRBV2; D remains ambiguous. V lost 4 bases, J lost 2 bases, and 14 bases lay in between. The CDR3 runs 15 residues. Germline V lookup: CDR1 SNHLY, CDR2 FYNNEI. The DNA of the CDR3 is TGTGCCAGCAGTGTCGAAGCAATCGTAAACACTGAAGCTTTCTTT. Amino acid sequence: CASSVEAIVNTEAFF.

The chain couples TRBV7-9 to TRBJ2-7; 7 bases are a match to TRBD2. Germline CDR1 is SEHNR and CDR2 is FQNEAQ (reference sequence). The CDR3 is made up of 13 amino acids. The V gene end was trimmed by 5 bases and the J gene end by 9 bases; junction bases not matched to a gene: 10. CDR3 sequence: CASSPEGGDAQYF. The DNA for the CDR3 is TGTGCCAGCAGCCCCGAGGGAGGGGACGCGCAGTACTTC. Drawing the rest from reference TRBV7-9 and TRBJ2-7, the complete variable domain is DTGVSQNPRHKITKRGQNVTFRCDPISEHNRLYWYRQTLGQGPEFLTYFQNEAQLEKSRLLSDRFSAERPKGSFSTLEIQRTEQGDSAMYLCASSPEGGDAQYFGPGTRLTVT.

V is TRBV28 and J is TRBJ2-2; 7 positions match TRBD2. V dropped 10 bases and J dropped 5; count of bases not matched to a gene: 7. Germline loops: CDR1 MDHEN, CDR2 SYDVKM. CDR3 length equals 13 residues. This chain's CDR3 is CATRVGGTGELFF. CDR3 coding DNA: TGTGCCACCAGGGTGGGAGGGACCGGGGAGCTGTTTTTT. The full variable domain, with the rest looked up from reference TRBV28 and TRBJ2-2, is DVKVTQSSRYLVKRTGEKVFLECVQDMDHENMFWYRQDPGLGLRLIYFSYDVKMKEKGDIPEGYSVSREKKERFSLILESASTNQTSMYLCATRVGGTGELFFGEGSRLTVL.

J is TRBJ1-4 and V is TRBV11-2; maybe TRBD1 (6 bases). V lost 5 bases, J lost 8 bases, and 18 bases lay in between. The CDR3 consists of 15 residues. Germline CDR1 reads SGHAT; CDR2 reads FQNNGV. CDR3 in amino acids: CASSTTQGIGEKLFF. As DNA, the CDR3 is TGTGCCAGCAGCACTACACAGGGCATCGGGGAAAAACTGTTTTTT.

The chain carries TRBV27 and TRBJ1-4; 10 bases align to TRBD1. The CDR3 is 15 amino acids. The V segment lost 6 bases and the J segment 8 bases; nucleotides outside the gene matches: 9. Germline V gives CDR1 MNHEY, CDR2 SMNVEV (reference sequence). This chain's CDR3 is CASRGTGTGEEKLFF. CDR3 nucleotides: TGTGCCAGCAGGGGGACCGGGACAGGGGAGGAAAAACTGTTTTTT.

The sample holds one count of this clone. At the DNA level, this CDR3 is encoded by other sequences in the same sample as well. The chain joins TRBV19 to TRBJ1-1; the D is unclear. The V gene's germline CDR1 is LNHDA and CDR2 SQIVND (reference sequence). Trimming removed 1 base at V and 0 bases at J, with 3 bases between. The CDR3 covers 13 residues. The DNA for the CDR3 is TGTGCCAGTAGTATAGGAGTGAACACTGAAGCTTTCTTT. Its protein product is CASSIGVNTEAFF.

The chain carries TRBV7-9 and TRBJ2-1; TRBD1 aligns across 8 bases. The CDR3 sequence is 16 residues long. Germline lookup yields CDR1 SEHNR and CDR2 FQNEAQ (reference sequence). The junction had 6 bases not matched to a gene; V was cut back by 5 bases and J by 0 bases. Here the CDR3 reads CASSPLDRGSYNEQFF. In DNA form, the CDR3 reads TGTGCCAGCAGCCCCCTCGACAGGGGCTCCTACAATGAGCAGTTCTTC.

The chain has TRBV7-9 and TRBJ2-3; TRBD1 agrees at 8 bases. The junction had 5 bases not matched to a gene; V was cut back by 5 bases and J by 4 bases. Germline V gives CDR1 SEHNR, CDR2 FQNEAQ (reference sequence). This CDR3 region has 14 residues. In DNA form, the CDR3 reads TGTGCCAGCAGCATGGACAGGGAACCAGATACGCAGTATTTT. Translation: CASSMDREPDTQYF.

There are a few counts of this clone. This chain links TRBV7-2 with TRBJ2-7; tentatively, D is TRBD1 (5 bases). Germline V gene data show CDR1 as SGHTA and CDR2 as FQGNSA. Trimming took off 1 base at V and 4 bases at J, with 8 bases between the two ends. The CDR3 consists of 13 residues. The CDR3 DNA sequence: TGTGCCAGCAGCTTAGGGACACTTTACGAGCAGTACTTC. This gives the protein CASSLGTLYEQYF.

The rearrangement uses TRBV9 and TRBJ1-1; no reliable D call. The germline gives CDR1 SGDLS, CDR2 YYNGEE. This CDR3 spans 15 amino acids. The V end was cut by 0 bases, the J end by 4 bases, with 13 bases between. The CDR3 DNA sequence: TGTGCCAGCAGCGTAGGTGAGGTGGTGATCACTGAAGCTTTCTTT. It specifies CASSVGEVVITEAFF.

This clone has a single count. Written as DNA, the CDR3 is TGTGCCAGCAGTCGACAGGGGGCGAACACCGGGGAGCTGTTTTTT. It specifies CASSRQGANTGELFF. The rearrangement uses TRBV6-4 and TRBJ2-2, with TRBD1 identical over 9 bases. Germline loops: CDR1 MRHNA, CDR2 SNTAGT. Losses at the gene ends were 5 bases for V and 0 bases for J; bases not matched to a gene: 1. CDR3 length: 15 amino acids.

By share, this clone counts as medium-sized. CDR3 coding DNA: TGTGCCAGCAGTGGGACTAGCACCGGGGAGCTGTTTTTT. Its translation is CASSGTSTGELFF. The chain combines TRBV6-4 with TRBJ2-2, with 7 nucleotides matching TRBD2. The CDR3 is 13 amino acids. V lost 4 bases and J lost 4; bases outside the gene matches: 0. CDR1 is MRHNA, CDR2 SNTAGT, per germline.

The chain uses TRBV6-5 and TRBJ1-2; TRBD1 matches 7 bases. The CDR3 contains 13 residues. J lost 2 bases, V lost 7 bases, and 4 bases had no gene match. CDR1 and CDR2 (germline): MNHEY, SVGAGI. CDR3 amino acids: CASKEGGNYGYTF. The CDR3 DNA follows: TGTGCCAGCAAGGAAGGGGGCAACTATGGCTACACCTTC.

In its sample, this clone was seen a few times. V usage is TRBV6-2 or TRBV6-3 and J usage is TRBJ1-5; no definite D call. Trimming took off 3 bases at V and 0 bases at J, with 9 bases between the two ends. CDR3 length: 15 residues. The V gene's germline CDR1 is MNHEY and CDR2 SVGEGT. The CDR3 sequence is CASSYTGNSNQPQHF. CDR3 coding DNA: TGTGCCAGCAGTTATACGGGAAATAGCAATCAGCCCCAGCATTTT.

DNA of the CDR3: TGTGCCAGCAGCGGGCAGGGGATCCGCACTGAAGCTTTCTTT. Translation gives CASSGQGIRTEAFF. The rearrangement uses TRBV9 and TRBJ1-1; maybe TRBD1 (6 bases). Germline loops: CDR1 SGDLS, CDR2 YYNGEE. The CDR3 runs to 14 residues. Between the trimmed V and J ends, which lost 3 bases and 4 bases, there was a span of 13 bases.

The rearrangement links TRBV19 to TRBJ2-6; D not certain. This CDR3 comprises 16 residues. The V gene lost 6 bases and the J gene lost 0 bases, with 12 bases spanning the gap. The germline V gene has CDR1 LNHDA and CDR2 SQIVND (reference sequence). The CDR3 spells CASRAAELSGANVLTF. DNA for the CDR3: TGTGCCAGTAGGGCGGCGGAACTCTCTGGGGCCAACGTCCTGACTTTC.

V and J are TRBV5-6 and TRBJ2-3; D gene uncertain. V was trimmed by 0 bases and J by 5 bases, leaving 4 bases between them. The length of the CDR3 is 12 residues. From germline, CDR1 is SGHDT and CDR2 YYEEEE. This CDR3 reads CASSLGGDTQYF. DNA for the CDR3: TGTGCCAGCAGCTTGGGAGGAGATACGCAGTATTTT.

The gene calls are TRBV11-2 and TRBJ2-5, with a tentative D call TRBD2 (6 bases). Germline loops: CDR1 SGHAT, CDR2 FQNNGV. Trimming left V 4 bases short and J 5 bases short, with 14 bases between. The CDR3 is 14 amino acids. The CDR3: CASSWVGGEETQYF. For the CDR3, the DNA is TGTGCCAGCAGCTGGGTCGGAGGGGAGGAGACCCAGTACTTC.

In DNA form, the CDR3 reads TGTGCCAGTAAGACCGCGGGACTAGCTGGCGATGAGCAGTTCTTC. Amino acids: CASKTAGLAGDEQFF. V and J are TRBV19 and TRBJ2-1; TRBD2 agrees at 9 bases. There are 15 residues in the CDR3. Germline lookup yields CDR1 LNHDA and CDR2 SQIVND (reference sequence). The trim removed 7 bases at V and 8 bases at J, leaving 12 bases unmatched.

CDR3 coding DNA: TGTGCCAGCTCACCAACCGGTTCGAGCTCCTACAATGAGCAGTTCTTC. Residues: CASSPTGSSSYNEQFF. The V gene is TRBV18, the J gene TRBJ2-1; D uncertain. The CDR3 spans 16 residues. From germline, CDR1 is KGHSH and CDR2 LQKENI. V lost 2 bases, J lost 0 bases, and 11 bases lay in between.

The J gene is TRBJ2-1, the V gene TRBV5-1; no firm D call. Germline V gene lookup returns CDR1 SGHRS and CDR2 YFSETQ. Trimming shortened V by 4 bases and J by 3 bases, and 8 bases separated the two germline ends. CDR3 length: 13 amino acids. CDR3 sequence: CASSVGGYNEQFF. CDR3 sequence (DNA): TGCGCCAGCAGCGTGGGCGGCTACAATGAGCAGTTCTTC. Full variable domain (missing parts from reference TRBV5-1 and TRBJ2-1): KAGVTQTPRYLIKTRGQQVTLSCSPISGHRSVSWYQQTPGQGLQFLFEYFSETQRNKGNFPGRFSGRQFSNSRSEMNVSTLELGDSALYLCASSVGGYNEQFFGPGTRLTVL.

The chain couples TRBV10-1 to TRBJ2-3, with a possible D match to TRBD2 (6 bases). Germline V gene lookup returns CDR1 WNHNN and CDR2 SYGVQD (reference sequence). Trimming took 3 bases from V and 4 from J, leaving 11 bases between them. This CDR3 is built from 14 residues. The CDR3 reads CASSDPGVADTQYF. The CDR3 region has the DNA TGCGCCAGCAGTGATCCGGGAGTAGCAGATACGCAGTATTTT.